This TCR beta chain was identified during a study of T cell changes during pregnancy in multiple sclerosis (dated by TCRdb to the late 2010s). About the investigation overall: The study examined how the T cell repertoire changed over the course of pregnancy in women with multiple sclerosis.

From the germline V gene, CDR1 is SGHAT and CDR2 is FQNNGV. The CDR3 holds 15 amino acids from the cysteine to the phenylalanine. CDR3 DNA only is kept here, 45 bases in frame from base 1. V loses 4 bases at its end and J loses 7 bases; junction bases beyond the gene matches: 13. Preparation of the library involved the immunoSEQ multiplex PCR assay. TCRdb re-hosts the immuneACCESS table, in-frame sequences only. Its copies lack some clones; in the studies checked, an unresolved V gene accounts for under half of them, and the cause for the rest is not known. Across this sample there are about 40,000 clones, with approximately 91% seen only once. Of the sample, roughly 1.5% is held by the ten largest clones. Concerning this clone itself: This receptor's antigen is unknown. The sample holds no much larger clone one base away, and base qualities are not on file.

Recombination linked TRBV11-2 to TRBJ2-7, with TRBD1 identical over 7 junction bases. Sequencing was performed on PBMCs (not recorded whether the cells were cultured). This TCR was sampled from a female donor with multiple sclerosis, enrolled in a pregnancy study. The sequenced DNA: TGTGCCAGCAGCTACGGGACAGCTGTTGTAATGGAGCAGTACTTC. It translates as CASSYGTAVVMEQYF.